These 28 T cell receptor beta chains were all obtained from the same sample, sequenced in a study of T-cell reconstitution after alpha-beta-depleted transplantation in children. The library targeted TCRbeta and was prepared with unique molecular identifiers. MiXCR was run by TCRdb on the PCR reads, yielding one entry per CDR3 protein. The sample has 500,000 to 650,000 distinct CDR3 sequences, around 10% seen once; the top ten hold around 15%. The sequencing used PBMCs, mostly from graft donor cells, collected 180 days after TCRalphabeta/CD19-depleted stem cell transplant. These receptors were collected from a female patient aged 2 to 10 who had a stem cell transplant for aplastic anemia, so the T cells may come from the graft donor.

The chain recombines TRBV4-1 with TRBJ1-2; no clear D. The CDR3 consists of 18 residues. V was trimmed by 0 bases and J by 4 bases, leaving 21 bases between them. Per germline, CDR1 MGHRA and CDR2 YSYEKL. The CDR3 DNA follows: TGCGCCAGCAGCCAAGATGAGACCCGGAGCCGCCCGCCCTATGGCTACACCTTC. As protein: CASSQDETRSRPPYGYTF.

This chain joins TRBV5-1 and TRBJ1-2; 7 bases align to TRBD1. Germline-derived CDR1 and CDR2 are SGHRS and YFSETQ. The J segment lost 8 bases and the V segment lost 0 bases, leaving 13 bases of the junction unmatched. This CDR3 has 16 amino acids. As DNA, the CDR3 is TGCGCCAGCAGCTTGGAGGTCTTCGGAGGGGGCGCGGGCTACACCTTC. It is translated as CASSLEVFGGGAGYTF.

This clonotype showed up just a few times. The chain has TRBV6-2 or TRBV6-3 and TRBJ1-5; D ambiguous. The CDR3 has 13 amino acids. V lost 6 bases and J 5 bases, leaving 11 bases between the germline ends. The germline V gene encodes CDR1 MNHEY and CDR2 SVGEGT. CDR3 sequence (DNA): TGTGCCAGCAGGCCGCCGGGTTATCAGCCCCAGCATTTT. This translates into CASRPPGYQPQHF.

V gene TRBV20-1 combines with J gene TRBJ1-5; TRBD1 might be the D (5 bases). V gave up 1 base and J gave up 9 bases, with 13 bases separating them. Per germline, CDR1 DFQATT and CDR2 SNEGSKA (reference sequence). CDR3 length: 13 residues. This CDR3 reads CSARASGLGPQHF. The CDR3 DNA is TGCAGTGCTAGAGCTTCGGGGCTGGGGCCCCAGCATTTT.

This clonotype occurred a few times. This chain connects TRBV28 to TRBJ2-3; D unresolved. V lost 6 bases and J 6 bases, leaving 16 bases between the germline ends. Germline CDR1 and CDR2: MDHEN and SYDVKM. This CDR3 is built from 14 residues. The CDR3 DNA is TGTGCCAGCAGCCCGAATCCCCGGGCCGATACGCAGTATTTT. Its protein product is CASSPNPRADTQYF.

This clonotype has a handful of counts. In nucleotides, the CDR3 is TGTGCCAGCAGTTACTCGATGAGGGCGAGCTACGAGCAGTACTTC. It is translated as CASSYSMRASYEQYF. The chain recombines TRBV6-2 or TRBV6-3 with TRBJ2-7; tentatively, D is TRBD2 (5 bases). Germline V gene sequence: CDR1 MNHEY, CDR2 SVGEGT. The CDR3 has 15 amino acids. V lost 0 bases to trimming and J lost 3 bases, with 12 bases between them.

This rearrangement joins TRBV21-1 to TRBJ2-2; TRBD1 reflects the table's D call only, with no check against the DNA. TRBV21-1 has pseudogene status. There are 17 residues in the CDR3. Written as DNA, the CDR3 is TGTGCCAGCAGCGTCTGCGGGAACAGGGGCAACACCGGGGAGCTGTTTTTT. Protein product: CASSVCGNRGNTGELFF.

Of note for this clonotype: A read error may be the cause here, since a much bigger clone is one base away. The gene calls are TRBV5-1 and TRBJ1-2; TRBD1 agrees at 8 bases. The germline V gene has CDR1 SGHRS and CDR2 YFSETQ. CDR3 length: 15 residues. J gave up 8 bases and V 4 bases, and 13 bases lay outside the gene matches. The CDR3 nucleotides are TGCGCCAGCAGCCCAGGAGGACAGGGAGCATGCGGCTACACCTTC. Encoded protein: CASSPGGQGACGYTF.

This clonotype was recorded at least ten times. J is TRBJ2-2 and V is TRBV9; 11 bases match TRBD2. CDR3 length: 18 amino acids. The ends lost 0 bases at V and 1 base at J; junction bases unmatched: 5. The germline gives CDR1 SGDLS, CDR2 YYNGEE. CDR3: CASSVGLAGSLNTGELFF. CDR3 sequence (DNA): TGTGCCAGCAGCGTAGGACTAGCGGGATCCTTGAACACCGGGGAGCTGTTTTTT.

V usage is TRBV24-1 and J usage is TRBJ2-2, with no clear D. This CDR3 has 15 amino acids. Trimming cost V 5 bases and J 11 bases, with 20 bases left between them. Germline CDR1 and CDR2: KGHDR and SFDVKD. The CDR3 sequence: CATSASTDLKRELFF. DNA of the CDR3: TGTGCCACCAGTGCTAGTACCGACTTAAAGAGAGAGCTGTTTTTT.

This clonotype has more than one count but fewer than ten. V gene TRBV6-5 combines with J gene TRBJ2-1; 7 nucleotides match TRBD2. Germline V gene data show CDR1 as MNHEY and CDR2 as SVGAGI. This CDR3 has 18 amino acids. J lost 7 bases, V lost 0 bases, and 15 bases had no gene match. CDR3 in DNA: TGTGCCAGCAGTTACTCCTTAGGTTTGGCGGGAGCGGTAAATGAGCAGTTCTTC. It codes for CASSYSLGLAGAVNEQFF.

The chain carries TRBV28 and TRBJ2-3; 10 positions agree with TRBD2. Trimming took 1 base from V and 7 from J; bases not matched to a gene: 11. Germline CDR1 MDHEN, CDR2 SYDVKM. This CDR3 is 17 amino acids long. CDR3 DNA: TGTGCCAGCAGTTTATCCCGGCTAGCGGGGGCCCAGTATACGCAGTATTTT. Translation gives CASSLSRLAGAQYTQYF.

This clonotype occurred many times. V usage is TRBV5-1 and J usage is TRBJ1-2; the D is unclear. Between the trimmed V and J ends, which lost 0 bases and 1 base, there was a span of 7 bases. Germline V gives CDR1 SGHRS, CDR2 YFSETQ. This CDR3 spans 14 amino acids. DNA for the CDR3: TGCGCCAGCAGCTTGGCCCAGAGTAACTATGGCTACACCTTC. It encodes CASSLAQSNYGYTF.

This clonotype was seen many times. The CDR3 sequence: CASSPGQGGNEQFF. The CDR3 region has the DNA TGTGCCAGCAGCCCGGGACAGGGCGGCAATGAGCAGTTCTTC. The gene calls are TRBV11-2 and TRBJ2-1, with TRBD1 matching over 9 bases. The CDR3 spans 14 residues. Germline trimming cut 5 bases from V and 6 bases from J; bases unmatched to any gene: 5. Germline V gene data show CDR1 as SGHAT and CDR2 as FQNNGV. The full variable domain, completed using reference TRBV11-2 and TRBJ2-1, is EAGVAQSPRYKIIEKRQSVAFWCNPISGHATLYWYQQILGQGPKLLIQFQNNGVVDDSQLPKDRFSAERLKGVDSTLKIQPAKLEDSAVYLCASSPGQGGNEQFFGPGTRLTVL.

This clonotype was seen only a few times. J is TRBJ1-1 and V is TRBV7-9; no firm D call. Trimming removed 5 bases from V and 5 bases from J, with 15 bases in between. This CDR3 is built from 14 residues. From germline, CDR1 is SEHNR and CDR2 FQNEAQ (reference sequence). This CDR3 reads CASSPTSLRTEAFF. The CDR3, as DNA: TGTGCCAGCAGCCCGACTTCCCTCCGGACTGAAGCTTTCTTT.

In DNA, the CDR3 is TGTGCCAGCAGTTTACCGGGACAGACGCCCTTTAGCAATCAGCCCCAGCATTTT. It encodes CASSLPGQTPFSNQPQHF. The V gene is TRBV6-2 or TRBV6-3, the J gene TRBJ1-5; 7 nucleotides align to TRBD1. The CDR3 covers 18 residues. Losses at the gene ends were 4 bases for V and 0 bases for J; bases not matched to a gene: 12. Germline CDR1 reads MNHEY; CDR2 reads SVGEGT.

The CDR3 protein is CATSYRDSSGDTQYF. The CDR3 region has the DNA TGTGCCACCTCCTACCGGGACTCCTCTGGGGATACGCAGTATTTT. The chain has TRBV14 and TRBJ2-3, with a tentative D call TRBD2 (6 bases). This CDR3 spans 15 amino acids. Germline V CDR1 and CDR2: SGHDN, FVKESK. The V end lost 10 bases, the J end lost 6 bases, and 23 bases lay between the germline ends.

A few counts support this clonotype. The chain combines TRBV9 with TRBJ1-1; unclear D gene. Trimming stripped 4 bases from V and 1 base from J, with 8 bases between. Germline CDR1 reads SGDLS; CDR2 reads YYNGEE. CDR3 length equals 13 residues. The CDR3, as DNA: TGTGCCAGCAGCAGTGTACGGAACACTGAAGCTTTCTTT. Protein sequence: CASSSVRNTEAFF.

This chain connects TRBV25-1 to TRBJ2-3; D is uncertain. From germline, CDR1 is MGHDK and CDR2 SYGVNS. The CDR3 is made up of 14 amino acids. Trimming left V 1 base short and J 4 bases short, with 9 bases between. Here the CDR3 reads CASSESGLPDTQYF. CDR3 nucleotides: TGTGCCAGCAGTGAATCGGGTCTGCCAGATACGCAGTATTTT.

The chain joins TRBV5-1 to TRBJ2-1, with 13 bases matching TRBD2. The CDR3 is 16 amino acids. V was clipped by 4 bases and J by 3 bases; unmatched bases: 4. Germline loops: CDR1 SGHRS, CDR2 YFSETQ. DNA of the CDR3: TGCGCCAGCAGCCTCAGACTAGCGGGAGGCTACAATGAGCAGTTCTTC. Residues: CASSLRLAGGYNEQFF.

DNA for the CDR3: TGTGCCAGCAGCTTAACGGGAGGAATGGAGACCCAGTACTTC. Protein: CASSLTGGMETQYF. This rearrangement joins TRBV7-2 to TRBJ2-5; the match to TRBD2 covers 7 bases. V lost 2 bases to trimming and J lost 5 bases; unmatched junction nucleotides: 5. In germline, CDR1 is SGHTA, CDR2 FQGNSA. The CDR3 has 14 amino acids. The full variable domain, with the rest looked up from reference TRBV7-2 and TRBJ2-5, is GAGVSQSPSNKVTEKGKDVELRCDPISGHTALYWYRQSLGQGLEFLIYFQGNSAPDKSGLPSDRFSAERTGGSVSTLTIQRTQQEDSAVYLCASSLTGGMETQYFGPGTRLLVL.

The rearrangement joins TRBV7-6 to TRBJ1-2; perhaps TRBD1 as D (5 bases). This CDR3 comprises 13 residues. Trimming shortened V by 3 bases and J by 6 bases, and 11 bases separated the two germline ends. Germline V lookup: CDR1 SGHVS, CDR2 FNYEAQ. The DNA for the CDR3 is TGTGCCAGCAGCTTGGCAGGGTGGAATGGCTACACCTTC. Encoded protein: CASSLAGWNGYTF.

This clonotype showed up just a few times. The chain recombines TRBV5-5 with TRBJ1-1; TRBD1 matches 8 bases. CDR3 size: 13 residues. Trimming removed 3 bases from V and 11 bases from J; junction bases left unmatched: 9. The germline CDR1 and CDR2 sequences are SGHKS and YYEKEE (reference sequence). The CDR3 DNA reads TGTGCCAGCAGCTCGACAGGGGCCGCATCGGCTTTCTTT. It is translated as CASSSTGAASAFF.

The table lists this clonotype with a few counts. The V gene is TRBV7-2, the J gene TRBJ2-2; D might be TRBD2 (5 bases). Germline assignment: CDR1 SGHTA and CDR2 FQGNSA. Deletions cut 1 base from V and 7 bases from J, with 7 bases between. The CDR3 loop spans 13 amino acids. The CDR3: CASSLVRDGELFF. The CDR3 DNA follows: TGTGCCAGCAGCTTAGTACGGGACGGGGAGCTGTTTTTT.

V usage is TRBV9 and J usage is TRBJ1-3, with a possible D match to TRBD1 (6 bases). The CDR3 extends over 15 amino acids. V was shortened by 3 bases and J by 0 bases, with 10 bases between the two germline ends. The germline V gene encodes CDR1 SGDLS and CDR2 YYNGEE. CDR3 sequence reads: CASSESGDSGNTIYF. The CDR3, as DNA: TGTGCCAGCAGCGAGTCAGGGGACTCTGGAAACACCATATATTTT. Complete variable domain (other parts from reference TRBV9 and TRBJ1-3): DSGVTQTPKHLITATGQRVTLRCSPRSGDLSVYWYQQSLDQGLQFLIQYYNGEERAKGNILERFSAQQFPDLHSELNLSSLELGDSALYFCASSESGDSGNTIYFGEGSWLTVV.

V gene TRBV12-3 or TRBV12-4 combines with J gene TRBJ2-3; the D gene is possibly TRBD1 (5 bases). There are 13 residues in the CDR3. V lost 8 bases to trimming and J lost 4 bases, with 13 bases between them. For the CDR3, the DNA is TGTGCCAGCTGTGGGGCTTTCTCAGATACGCAGTATTTT. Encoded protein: CASCGAFSDTQYF.

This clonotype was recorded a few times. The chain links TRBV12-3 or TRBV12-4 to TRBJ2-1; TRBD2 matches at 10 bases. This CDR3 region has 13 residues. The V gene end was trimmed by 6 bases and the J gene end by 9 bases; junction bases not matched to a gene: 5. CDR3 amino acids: CASSPGLAAEQFF. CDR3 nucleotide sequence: TGTGCCAGCAGCCCCGGACTAGCGGCTGAGCAGTTCTTC.

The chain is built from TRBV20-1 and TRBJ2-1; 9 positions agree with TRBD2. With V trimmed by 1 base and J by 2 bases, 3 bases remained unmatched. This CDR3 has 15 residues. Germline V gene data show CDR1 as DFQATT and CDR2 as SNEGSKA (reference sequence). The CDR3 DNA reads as TGCAGTGCTAGAGGGCTAGCGGGAACCTACAATGAGCAGTTCTTC. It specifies CSARGLAGTYNEQFF.